The clone carrying this T cell receptor (beta chain) was detected only a few times. As yet, its antigen is unknown. This record belongs to a study of T-cell memory formation after mild COVID-19. Across the study: TCR clustering was largely donor specific.

The CDR3 has 17 amino acids. With 1 base removed from V and 0 bases from J, the gap between germline ends came to 12 bases. Per germline, CDR1 SEHNR and CDR2 FQNEAQ (reference sequence). Study-wide points: Detection of some responders pre-infection suggested pre-existing cross-reactive memory T cells participated.

TCRdb re-called the 5' RACE reads with MiXCR, one entry per CDR3 protein. The table records around 440,000 distinct CDR3 sequences, around a sixth of them present only once. The sequencing input was PBMCs or a T cell subset sorted from them (not recorded which). The V gene is TRBV7-9, the J gene TRBJ1-4; D remains unclear. The clonotype was recovered from an adult woman who had mild COVID-19 (a few samples of this study predate the infection). Cell type and time point are not known. The CDR3 region has the DNA TGTGCCAGCAGCTTAGAGTCCGGGAGACCAACTAATGAAAAACTGTTTTTT. Its translation: CASSLESGRPTNEKLFF.